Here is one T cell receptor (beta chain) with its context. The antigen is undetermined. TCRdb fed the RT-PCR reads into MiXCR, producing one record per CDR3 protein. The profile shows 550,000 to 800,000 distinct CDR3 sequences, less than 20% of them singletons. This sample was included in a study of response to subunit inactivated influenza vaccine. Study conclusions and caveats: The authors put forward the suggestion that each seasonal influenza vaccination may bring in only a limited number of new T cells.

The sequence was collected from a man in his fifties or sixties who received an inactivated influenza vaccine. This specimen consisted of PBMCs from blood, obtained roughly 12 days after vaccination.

The CDR3 spells CASTLGYYGYTF. DNA of the CDR3: TGTGCCAGCACCCTAGGTTACTATGGCTACACCTTC. V and J are TRBV2 and TRBJ1-2; D uncertain. The CDR3 length is 12 residues. CDR1 is SNHLY and CDR2 is FYNNEI in the germline V gene. V shed 7 bases and J shed 3 bases, with 9 bases lying between them.